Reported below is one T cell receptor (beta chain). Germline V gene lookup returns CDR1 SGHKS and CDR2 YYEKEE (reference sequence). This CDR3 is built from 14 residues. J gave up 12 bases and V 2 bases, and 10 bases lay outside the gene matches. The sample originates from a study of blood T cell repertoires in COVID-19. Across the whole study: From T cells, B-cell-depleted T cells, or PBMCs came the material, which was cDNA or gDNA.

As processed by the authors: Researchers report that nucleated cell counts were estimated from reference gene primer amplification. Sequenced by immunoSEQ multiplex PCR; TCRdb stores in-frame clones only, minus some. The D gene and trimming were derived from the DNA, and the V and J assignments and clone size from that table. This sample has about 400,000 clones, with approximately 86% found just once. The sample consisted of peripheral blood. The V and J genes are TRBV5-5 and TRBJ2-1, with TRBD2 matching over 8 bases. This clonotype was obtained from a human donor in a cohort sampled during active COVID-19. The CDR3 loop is CASSLASGYEPQFF. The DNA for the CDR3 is TGTGCCAGCAGCTTAGCTAGCGGGTACGAGCCGCAGTTCTTC.